This TCR beta chain was captured in a study of cytomegalovirus exposure and HLA in healthy donors. Findings and limits, study-wide: A missense DCLRE1C variant was associated with V- and J-gene trimming of TCR beta chains in a later analysis, and an independent cohort replicated the association. Specificity for CMV antigens was confirmed in vitro for a few of the CMV-associated chains. The Asian-associated ancestry cluster reportedly had fewer N-insertions than the approximately 700-donor mean in a later analysis.

Primers for the PCR totalled 60 Vbeta and 13 Jbeta. Libraries were prepared by immunoSEQ multiplex PCR; TCRdb keeps only in-frame clonotypes and omits some of them. This sample has 110,000 or so clones, with 60% to 85% found just once. A word on this clone: Antigen specificity is unknown.

Per germline, CDR1 MGHRA and CDR2 YSYEKL. The V end lost 1 base, the J end lost 1 base, and 16 bases lay between the germline ends. The CDR3 runs to 18 residues. This receptor was identified in a man aged 35 to 55 in good health and CMV-seronegative. The chain joins TRBV4-1 to TRBJ2-2, with TRBD2 as a possible D gene (5 bases). Sample: PBMCs. The CDR3 sequence is CASSQVKLVFLNTGELFF. In DNA, the CDR3 is TGCGCCAGCAGCCAAGTCAAACTAGTCTTTTTGAACACCGGGGAGCTGTTTTTT.